The next 30 T cell receptor beta chains were all read from a single sample in a study of blood T cell repertoires in COVID-19. TCRdb keeps only in-frame clones here, not all; method: immunoSEQ multiplex PCR. The data show 45,000 or so clones, about 88% seen once. Material for sequencing was peripheral blood. Source of these receptors: a human donor in a cohort sampled during active COVID-19.

The chain links TRBV5-8 to TRBJ1-5; the match to TRBD1 covers 9 bases. The CDR3 extends over 18 amino acids. V was clipped by 3 bases and J by 2 bases; unmatched bases: 12. The germline V gene has CDR1 SGHTS and CDR2 YDEGEE. CDR3 residues: CASSSGELQGAGNQPQHF. CDR3 coding DNA: TGTGCCAGCAGCTCGGGGGAATTACAGGGGGCCGGCAATCAGCCCCAGCATTTT.

The chain uses TRBV28 and TRBJ1-5; D is uncertain. The CDR3 loop spans 14 amino acids. The germline CDR1 and CDR2 sequences are MDHEN and SYDVKM. V shed 5 bases and J shed 7 bases, with 15 bases lying between them. CDR3 in amino acids: CASSGGEGYQPQHF. The CDR3 bases are TGTGCCAGCAGTGGCGGCGAGGGTTACCAGCCCCAGCATTTT.

The rearrangement uses TRBV27 and TRBJ2-3; D possibly corresponds to TRBD2 (7 bases). The CDR3 length is 15 residues. Trimming shortened V by 6 bases and J by 4 bases, and 17 bases separated the two germline ends. Germline V gene data show CDR1 as MNHEY and CDR2 as SMNVEV (reference sequence). The DNA of the CDR3 is TGTGCCAGCAGCCCCGAAGGGAGGGGGGCAGATACGCAGTATTTT. This translates into CASSPEGRGADTQYF.

The chain has TRBV3-1 (or the pseudogene TRBV3-2) and TRBJ2-5; 9 nucleotides match TRBD2. CDR1 and CDR2 from the germline V gene are LGHDT and YNNKEL (reference sequence). The CDR3 consists of 17 residues. The ends lost 0 bases at V and 0 bases at J; junction bases unmatched: 5. The CDR3 loop reads CASSQDPVAGDQETQYF. The CDR3 DNA reads TGTGCCAGCAGCCAAGATCCGGTAGCGGGGGACCAAGAGACCCAGTACTTC.

The chain couples TRBV28 to TRBJ1-4, with D possibly being TRBD1 (5 bases). Germline CDR1 reads MDHEN; CDR2 reads SYDVKM. Trimming stripped 3 bases from V and 2 bases from J, with 25 bases between. The CDR3 totals 20 residues. The CDR3 DNA reads as TGTGCCAGCAGTTTTCTGAGATGGGGCCACCAGATTCCGACTAATGAAAAACTGTTTTTT. This encodes CASSFLRWGHQIPTNEKLFF. Full variable domain (remainder filled in from reference TRBV28 and TRBJ1-4): DVKVTQSSRYLVKRTGEKVFLECVQDMDHENMFWYRQDPGLGLRLIYFSYDVKMKEKGDIPEGYSVSREKKERFSLILESASTNQTSMYLCASSFLRWGHQIPTNEKLFFGSGTQLSVL.

The rearrangement joins TRBV3-1 (or the pseudogene TRBV3-2) to TRBJ1-4, with 9 nucleotides matching TRBD1. The CDR3 loop spans 16 amino acids. Germline assignment: CDR1 LGHDT and CDR2 YNNKEL (reference sequence). V gave up 1 base and J gave up 8 bases; unmatched junction bases: 8. CDR3 in DNA: TGTGCCAGCAGCCAAGGGAACAGGGGGCTTCGGGAAAAACTGTTTTTT. Translated, it gives CASSQGNRGLREKLFF.

The V call is TRBV7-2, the J call TRBJ2-7; 9 bases are shared with TRBD2. Germline trimming cut 1 base from V and 6 bases from J; bases unmatched to any gene: 7. CDR1 is SGHTA, CDR2 FQGNSA, per germline. The CDR3 runs 15 residues. The CDR3 loop is CASSLEVAGVSEQYV. The CDR3 coding sequence is TGTGCCAGCAGCTTAGAGGTAGCGGGGGTAAGCGAGCAGTACGTC.

The CDR3 region has the DNA TGTGCCAGCACCGGGGGGTACTCCTACAATGAGCAGTTCTTC. It translates to CASTGGYSYNEQFF. The chain joins TRBV6-6 to TRBJ2-1, with 7 bases aligning to TRBD2. With V trimmed by 7 bases and J by 0 bases, 3 bases remained unmatched. The CDR3 sequence is 14 residues long. Germline CDR1 is MNHNY and CDR2 is SVGAGI (reference sequence).

V usage is TRBV4-1 and J usage is TRBJ1-3; the match to TRBD1 covers 12 bases. The V gene's germline CDR1 is MGHRA and CDR2 YSYEKL. The length of the CDR3 is 20 residues. Losses at the gene ends were 1 base for V and 1 base for J; bases not matched to a gene: 11. Here the CDR3 reads CASSQADPGQGAPSGNTIYF. The CDR3 nucleotides read TGCGCCAGCAGCCAAGCTGATCCGGGACAGGGGGCCCCTTCTGGAAACACCATATATTTT.

The V and J genes are TRBV10-3 and TRBJ2-3; no definite D call. There are 13 residues in the CDR3. Germline CDR1 and CDR2: ENHRY and SYGVKD. V lost 7 bases and J lost 0, with 8 bases in between. The CDR3 DNA is TGTGCCATCATGAGATCTAGCACAGATACGCAGTATTTT. It codes for CAIMRSSTDTQYF.

This chain uses TRBV10-3 with TRBJ1-2; 8 bases map to TRBD1. Germline assignment: CDR1 ENHRY and CDR2 SYGVKD. The CDR3 totals 13 residues. The V gene end was trimmed by 4 bases and the J gene end by 8 bases; junction bases not matched to a gene: 6. The CDR3 DNA is TGTGCCATCAGTGCGACAGGGGCGGAGGGCTACACCTTC. Protein sequence: CAISATGAEGYTF.

A word on this clone: Other DNA variants within this sample encode the same CDR3. The V gene is TRBV27, the J gene TRBJ1-1; D remains ambiguous. CDR1 is MNHEY and CDR2 is SMNVEV in the germline V gene (reference sequence). V lost 5 bases to trimming and J lost 4 bases, with 5 bases between them. The CDR3 is 11 amino acids. The CDR3 protein is CASSRGTEAFF. The CDR3 DNA reads as TGTGCCAGCAGTCGAGGCACTGAAGCTTTCTTT.

The rearrangement links TRBV11-3 to TRBJ2-3, with 11 bases that match TRBD1. This CDR3 is 16 amino acids long. The ends lost 5 bases at V and 2 bases at J; junction bases unmatched: 6. Per the germline V gene, CDR1 is SGHNT and CDR2 is YENEEA. CDR3 sequence: CASSTGQGGSTDTQYF. CDR3 sequence (DNA): TGTGCCAGCAGCACGGGACAGGGGGGGTCCACAGATACGCAGTATTTT.

This clone is a singleton in its sample. The chain joins TRBV10-3 to TRBJ2-5, with TRBD2 matching over 13 bases. With 4 bases clipped from V and 3 bases from J, the junction kept 2 bases outside the gene matches. CDR3 length: 15 amino acids. Germline loops: CDR1 ENHRY, CDR2 SYGVKD. The CDR3, as DNA: TGTGCCATCAGTGCACTAGCGGGGGGGAAAGAGACCCAGTACTTC. It translates to CAISALAGGKETQYF.

The J gene is TRBJ1-1, the V gene TRBV7-9; D is perhaps TRBD1 (6 bases). The CDR3 covers 15 residues. The germline V and J ends were trimmed by 5 bases and 0 bases, with 13 bases remaining between them. Germline lookup yields CDR1 SEHNR and CDR2 FQNEAQ (reference sequence). Here the CDR3 DNA reads TGTGCCAGCAGCCCGCGGGGGGGCCTGAACACTGAAGCTTTCTTT. It yields the protein CASSPRGGLNTEAFF.

J is TRBJ2-5 and V is TRBV20-1; 9 nucleotides match TRBD2. The CDR3 is 18 residues long. The junction had 18 bases not matched to a gene; V was cut back by 3 bases and J by 4 bases. The germline CDR1 and CDR2 sequences are DFQATT and SNEGSKA (reference sequence). CDR3 in amino acids: CSASAEGLAVVLGETQYF. CDR3 DNA sequence: TGCAGTGCTAGTGCAGAGGGACTAGCTGTTGTATTAGGAGAGACCCAGTACTTC.

The rearrangement uses TRBV29-1 and TRBJ1-1, with D possibly being TRBD1 (6 bases). V lost 6 bases to trimming and J lost 5 bases, with 13 bases between them. Looked up from germline, CDR1 is SQVTM and CDR2 is ANQGSEA. The CDR3 is 12 amino acids. Here the CDR3 reads CSVNRDWTEAFF. In DNA form, the CDR3 reads TGCAGCGTCAACAGGGATTGGACTGAAGCTTTCTTT.

The CDR3 bases are TGTGCCACCTCCTTAGGGGGGGAAAACATTCAGTACTTC. This gives the protein CATSLGGENIQYF. The V and J genes are TRBV24-1 and TRBJ2-4, with D tentatively TRBD2 (7 bases). Germline-derived CDR1 and CDR2 are KGHDR and SFDVKD. V was cut by 9 bases and J by 5 bases, with 13 bases left in between. The CDR3 consists of 13 residues.

The chain has TRBV5-5 and TRBJ2-1; perhaps TRBD2 as D (5 bases). Trimming removed 2 bases from V and 7 bases from J, with 13 bases in between. Germline-derived CDR1 and CDR2 are SGHKS and YYEKEE (reference sequence). CDR3 size: 14 residues. CDR3 sequence reads: CASSFLARGNEQFF. CDR3 bases: TGTGCCAGCAGCTTCTTAGCGCGCGGTAATGAGCAGTTCTTC.

V usage is TRBV7-2 and J usage is TRBJ2-7, with 10 bases lining up with TRBD2. The CDR3 totals 14 residues. Germline loops: CDR1 SGHTA, CDR2 FQGNSA. The J segment lost 4 bases and the V segment lost 2 bases, leaving 2 bases of the junction unmatched. As DNA, the CDR3 is TGTGCCAGCAGCTTAATTAGCGGGGGGTACGAGCAGTACTTC. This translates into CASSLISGGYEQYF.

The chain combines TRBV27 with TRBJ1-2; 9 bases agree with TRBD1. V gave up 6 bases and J gave up 2 bases; unmatched junction bases: 13. There are 17 residues in the CDR3. CDR1 is MNHEY, CDR2 SMNVEV, per germline (reference sequence). CDR3 nucleotides: TGTGCCAGCAGCTCGTGGGGAGGGACAGGGCGCAACTATGGCTACACCTTC. Protein sequence: CASSSWGGTGRNYGYTF.

The chain combines TRBV6-5 with TRBJ1-5, with 7 bases matching TRBD1. V lost 4 bases, J lost 0 bases, and 3 bases stayed unmatched. Germline V CDR1 and CDR2: MNHEY, SVGAGI. The CDR3 totals 15 residues. The CDR3 DNA is TGTGCCAGCAGTTCACAGGGGAATAGCAATCAGCCCCAGCATTTT. Its protein product is CASSSQGNSNQPQHF.

This clone has a single count. The chain couples TRBV29-1 to TRBJ2-4; D call uncertain. From germline, CDR1 is SQVTM and CDR2 ANQGSEA. Trimming cost V 4 bases and J 5 bases, with 6 bases left between them. The CDR3 is 11 residues long. The CDR3 sequence is CSVGTQNIQYF. As DNA, the CDR3 is TGCAGCGTTGGTACTCAAAACATTCAGTACTTC.

The rearrangement joins TRBV25-1 to TRBJ2-1, with D perhaps matching TRBD1 (6 bases). Germline V gene lookup returns CDR1 MGHDK and CDR2 SYGVNS. The CDR3 consists of 14 residues. The germline V and J ends were trimmed by 3 bases and 4 bases, with 10 bases remaining between them. The CDR3 DNA reads as TGTGCCAGCAGTGACTGGACAGTTTACAATGAGCAGTTCTTC. Its translation is CASSDWTVYNEQFF.

V is TRBV5-1 and J is TRBJ2-5, with TRBD2 matching over 11 bases. In germline, CDR1 is SGHRS, CDR2 YFSETQ. V lost 0 bases, J lost 5 bases, and 0 bases stayed unmatched. The CDR3 covers 14 residues. The CDR3: CASSLGLAGETQYF. As DNA, the CDR3 is TGCGCCAGCAGCTTGGGACTAGCGGGGGAGACCCAGTACTTC.

The chain couples TRBV14 to TRBJ2-7; D remains ambiguous. V dropped 1 base and J dropped 4 bases, with 14 bases sitting between them. The germline V gene encodes CDR1 SGHDN and CDR2 FVKESK. The length of the CDR3 is 15 residues. The CDR3 bases are TGTGCCAGCAGCCAAGTGGGCAGTTGGAATTACGAGCAGTACGTC. Translating gives CASSQVGSWNYEQYV.

Here the CDR3 DNA reads TGTGCCAGCAGCTCGTCGACGGGGGGCGTGGGAGATACGCAGTATTTT. It specifies CASSSSTGGVGDTQYF. The V gene is TRBV5-5, the J gene TRBJ2-3; tentative D call: TRBD2 (7 bases). The CDR3 sequence is 16 residues long. The V gene's germline CDR1 is SGHKS and CDR2 YYEKEE (reference sequence). V lost 3 bases, J lost 5 bases, and 19 bases lay in between.

The rearrangement links TRBV28 to TRBJ2-6; TRBD1 agrees at 7 bases. Germline V gives CDR1 MDHEN, CDR2 SYDVKM. Unmatched junction bases numbered 12, after V lost 4 bases and J lost 0 bases. The CDR3 totals 19 residues. The CDR3 nucleotides are TGTGCCAGCAGTTCGATTACGTGGGACAGTTTCTCTGGGGCCAACGTCCTGACTTTC. Amino acid sequence: CASSSITWDSFSGANVLTF.

The chain is built from TRBV28 and TRBJ2-1; a possible D gene is TRBD2 (5 bases). From germline, CDR1 is MDHEN and CDR2 SYDVKM. Trimming shortened V by 5 bases and J by 10 bases, and 24 bases separated the two germline ends. CDR3 length: 16 amino acids. This CDR3 is CASSELEGRTMGEQFF. Written as DNA, the CDR3 is TGTGCCAGCAGTGAGCTTGAGGGCCGCACGATGGGGGAGCAGTTCTTC. Full variable domain (remainder filled in from reference TRBV28 and TRBJ2-1): DVKVTQSSRYLVKRTGEKVFLECVQDMDHENMFWYRQDPGLGLRLIYFSYDVKMKEKGDIPEGYSVSREKKERFSLILESASTNQTSMYLCASSELEGRTMGEQFFGPGTRLTVL.

The chain carries TRBV27 and TRBJ1-6; D is perhaps TRBD1 (6 bases). This CDR3 has 15 residues. Germline lookup yields CDR1 MNHEY and CDR2 SMNVEV (reference sequence). V was pared by 5 bases and J by 9 bases, with 17 bases between. The CDR3: CASSAANTGISPLHF. The CDR3 DNA reads TGTGCCAGCAGTGCCGCGAACACAGGGATTTCACCCCTCCACTTT.